This T cell receptor beta chain comes out of a study of OX40 agonist ivuxolimab in advanced cancers. Study-wide context: People in dose escalation had one of these cancers: hepatocellular carcinoma, melanoma, renal cell or head and neck cancer.

Findings and caveats of the study: In general, CD8+ T cells held more expanded clones than CD4+ did, on average.

Data came from immunoSEQ multiplex PCR; TCRdb stores just in-frame clones and leaves some out. The table shows tens of thousands of clones, with just under 90% occurring only once. Note on this clone: Antigen unknown.

Per the germline V gene, CDR1 is LNHDA and CDR2 is SQIVND (reference sequence). CDR3 length: 14 residues. V lost 1 base, J lost 1 base, and 8 bases lay in between. This chain connects TRBV19 to TRBJ2-7; D tentatively reads TRBD1 or TRBD2 (6 bases each). The clonotype was recovered from an adult with an advanced solid tumor such as melanoma, head and neck, liver or kidney cancer. The starting material was CD4+ or CD8+ T cells sorted from blood, obtained in a trial of the OX40 agonist ivuxolimab. The CDR3 loop is CASSIGGTSYEQYF. The CDR3 region has the DNA TGTGCCAGTAGTATAGGCGGGACATCCTACGAGCAGTACTTC.